This entry describes one T cell receptor beta chain. This record belongs to a study of blood T cell repertoires in COVID-19. Study-level background: Material from acute and convalescent COVID-19 was sourced from the United States, Italy and Spain. In each case, the material was cDNA or gDNA derived from T cells, B-cell-depleted T cells, or PBMCs.

Data came from immunoSEQ multiplex PCR; TCRdb stores just in-frame clones and leaves some out. The table includes approximately 150,000 clones, around 80% detected once. The CDR3 extends over 15 amino acids. Germline V gene data show CDR1 as SGDLS and CDR2 as YYNGEE. J lost 5 bases, V lost 2 bases, and 5 bases had no gene match. The receptor was isolated from a woman in her 50s in a cohort sampled during active or convalescent COVID-19. This sequence joins TRBV9 and TRBJ1-4; 8 nucleotides line up with TRBD1. Source material: peripheral blood. The CDR3 DNA reads as TGTGCCAGCAGCGTCGGACAGGGTAGGAATGAAAAACTGTTTTTT. It encodes CASSVGQGRNEKLFF. Filled out from reference TRBV9 and TRBJ1-4, the complete variable domain reads DSGVTQTPKHLITATGQRVTLRCSPRSGDLSVYWYQQSLDQGLQFLIQYYNGEERAKGNILERFSAQQFPDLHSELNLSSLELGDSALYFCASSVGQGRNEKLFFGSGTQLSVL.